Each of the 3 T cell receptor beta chains below was sequenced from the same sample in a study of technical replicates of blood from a few donors. Repertoires were generated with immunoSEQ multiplex PCR, while TCRdb's copy carries only in-frame clones and drops some. The sample shows about 89,000 clones, roughly 94% of them seen only once. The material sequenced was T cells isolated from PBMCs. All receptors come from a human donor in good health.

V usage is TRBV4-1 and J usage is TRBJ1-2, with D possibly being TRBD1 (5 bases). The germline CDR1 and CDR2 sequences are MGHRA and YSYEKL. V was clipped by 2 bases and J by 1 base, with 20 bases between them. The CDR3 totals 18 residues. The CDR3 sequence: CASSQPGQPTPLNYGYTF. CDR3 in DNA: TGCGCCAGCAGCCAACCCGGACAACCTACACCCCTTAACTATGGCTACACCTTC.

The chain carries TRBV28 and TRBJ2-7; 8 bases agree with TRBD2. CDR1 is MDHEN and CDR2 is SYDVKM in the germline V gene. The ends lost 2 bases at V and 2 bases at J; junction bases unmatched: 11. This CDR3 region has 17 residues. This CDR3 is CASSLRGGQATPYEQYF. CDR3 nucleotides: TGTGCCAGCAGTTTACGCGGGGGGCAAGCGACCCCCTACGAGCAGTACTTC. Supplemented by reference TRBV28 and TRBJ2-7, the full variable domain reads DVKVTQSSRYLVKRTGEKVFLECVQDMDHENMFWYRQDPGLGLRLIYFSYDVKMKEKGDIPEGYSVSREKKERFSLILESASTNQTSMYLCASSLRGGQATPYEQYFGPGTRLTVT.

This chain uses TRBV7-9 with TRBJ1-1; D is unclear. There are 13 residues in the CDR3. CDR1 and CDR2 (germline): SEHNR, FQNEAQ (reference sequence). V was shortened by 7 bases and J by 7 bases, with 16 bases between the two germline ends. CDR3 in amino acids: CASTERYEVEAFF. In nucleotides, the CDR3 is TGTGCCAGCACCGAACGGTATGAGGTTGAAGCTTTCTTT.